Each of the 10 T cell receptor beta chains below was sequenced from the same sample in a study of OX40 agonist ivuxolimab in advanced cancers. Measured with immunoSEQ multiplex PCR; TCRdb has only the in-frame clones, and not every one. The sample consists of approximately 50,000 clones, roughly nine tenths of them appearing once. The material was CD4+ or CD8+ T cells sorted from blood, obtained in a trial of the OX40 agonist ivuxolimab. Receptor source: an adult with an advanced solid tumor such as melanoma, head and neck, liver or kidney cancer.

This chain connects TRBV5-1 to TRBJ1-4; 7 bases line up with TRBD1. J was trimmed by 6 bases and V by 0 bases; bases with no gene match: 5. The CDR3 sequence is 15 residues long. Germline V gene data show CDR1 as SGHRS and CDR2 as YFSETQ. The CDR3 is CASSLGTGLYEKLFF. DNA of the CDR3: TGCGCCAGCAGCTTGGGGACAGGACTTTATGAAAAACTGTTTTTT.

This chain joins TRBV7-9 and TRBJ2-1; D uncertain. The V and J ends lost 3 bases and 0 bases respectively, with 6 bases between them. CDR3 size: 14 residues. Germline lookup yields CDR1 SEHNR and CDR2 FQNEAQ (reference sequence). Here the CDR3 DNA reads TGTGCCAGCAGCTTGGCCAGCTCCTACAATGAGCAGTTCTTC. Translated: CASSLASSYNEQFF.

This clone was seen more than once but under ten times. V and J are TRBV16 and TRBJ1-5, with a tentative D call TRBD1 (5 bases). Between the trimmed V and J ends, which lost 0 bases and 4 bases, there was a span of 7 bases. In germline, CDR1 is KGHSY, CDR2 FQNENV. CDR3 length: 14 amino acids. In nucleotides, the CDR3 is TGTGCCAGCAGCCAATCTCCAGGGAATCAGCCCCAGCATTTT. Amino acid sequence: CASSQSPGNQPQHF.

This chain uses TRBV5-1 with TRBJ1-2, with 11 nucleotides matching TRBD1. The junction had 6 bases not matched to a gene; V was cut back by 4 bases and J by 4 bases. The CDR3 length is 15 residues. From germline, CDR1 is SGHRS and CDR2 YFSETQ. The CDR3 loop is CASSPDRGRVYGYTF. The CDR3 DNA reads TGCGCCAGCAGCCCGGACAGGGGGCGCGTCTATGGCTACACCTTC. The variable domain in full, completed from reference TRBV5-1 and TRBJ1-2, reads KAGVTQTPRYLIKTRGQQVTLSCSPISGHRSVSWYQQTPGQGLQFLFEYFSETQRNKGNFPGRFSGRQFSNSRSEMNVSTLELGDSALYLCASSPDRGRVYGYTFGSGTRLTVV.

The chain employs TRBV7-2 and TRBJ2-5; TRBD2 is a possible D gene (6 bases). This CDR3 contains 13 residues. Germline V lookup: CDR1 SGHTA, CDR2 FQGNSA. Trimming left V 4 bases short and J 3 bases short, with 9 bases between. The CDR3 DNA sequence: TGTGCCAGCAGCTGGCGGGGTGAAGAGACCCAGTACTTC. The encoded protein is CASSWRGEETQYF.

The rearrangement joins TRBV5-1 to TRBJ2-3; D remains ambiguous. V shed 1 base and J shed 0 bases, with 6 bases lying between them. There are 14 residues in the CDR3. Germline V gene data show CDR1 as SGHRS and CDR2 as YFSETQ. Here the CDR3 reads CASSLSRSTDTQYF. In nucleotides, the CDR3 is TGCGCCAGCAGCTTGAGTCGGAGCACAGATACGCAGTATTTT. The full variable domain, in which reference TRBV5-1 and TRBJ2-3 provide the parts outside the CDR3, is KAGVTQTPRYLIKTRGQQVTLSCSPISGHRSVSWYQQTPGQGLQFLFEYFSETQRNKGNFPGRFSGRQFSNSRSEMNVSTLELGDSALYLCASSLSRSTDTQYFGPGTRLTVL.

V is TRBV5-4 and J is TRBJ2-5; tentatively, D is TRBD2 (6 bases). The CDR3 covers 14 residues. V shed 2 bases and J shed 2 bases, with 10 bases lying between them. CDR1 SGHNT and CDR2 YYREEE come from the germline V gene (reference sequence). CDR3 nucleotide sequence: TGTGCCAGCAGCTTAGCGGGTACTCAAGAGACCCAGTACTTC. Amino acid sequence: CASSLAGTQETQYF.

This chain connects TRBV29-1 to TRBJ1-2, with TRBD1 as a possible D gene (6 bases). The CDR3 totals 14 residues. The V gene lost 3 bases and the J gene lost 3 bases, with 14 bases spanning the gap. The V gene's germline CDR1 is SQVTM and CDR2 ANQGSEA. CDR3 region: CSVDSGGGYYGYTF. The CDR3, as DNA: TGCAGCGTTGATTCCGGTGGGGGCTACTATGGCTACACCTTC. The full variable domain, its missing parts supplied by reference TRBV29-1 and TRBJ1-2, is SAVISQKPSRDICQRGTSLTIQCQVDSQVTMMFWYRQQPGQSLTLIATANQGSEATYESGFVIDKFPISRPNLTFSTLTVSNMSPEDSSIYLCSVDSGGGYYGYTFGSGTRLTVV.

The chain couples TRBV4-2 to TRBJ2-7; 13 bases are shared with TRBD2. Germline-derived CDR1 and CDR2 are LGHNA and YNFKEQ. CDR3 length equals 19 residues. The ends lost 1 base at V and 0 bases at J; junction bases unmatched: 9. The CDR3 loop reads CASSQAGTSGTGSSYEQYF. The CDR3 DNA reads TGTGCCAGCAGCCAAGCCGGGACTAGCGGGACTGGGAGCTCCTACGAGCAGTACTTC.

V gene TRBV11-2 combines with J gene TRBJ2-1; perhaps TRBD1 as D (6 bases). This CDR3 region has 15 residues. Trimming shortened V by 0 bases and J by 6 bases, and 12 bases separated the two germline ends. Germline CDR1 is SGHAT and CDR2 is FQNNGV. As DNA, the CDR3 is TGTGCCAGCAGCTTAGATTGGCTAGGGGGCAATGAGCAGTTCTTC. This encodes CASSLDWLGGNEQFF.